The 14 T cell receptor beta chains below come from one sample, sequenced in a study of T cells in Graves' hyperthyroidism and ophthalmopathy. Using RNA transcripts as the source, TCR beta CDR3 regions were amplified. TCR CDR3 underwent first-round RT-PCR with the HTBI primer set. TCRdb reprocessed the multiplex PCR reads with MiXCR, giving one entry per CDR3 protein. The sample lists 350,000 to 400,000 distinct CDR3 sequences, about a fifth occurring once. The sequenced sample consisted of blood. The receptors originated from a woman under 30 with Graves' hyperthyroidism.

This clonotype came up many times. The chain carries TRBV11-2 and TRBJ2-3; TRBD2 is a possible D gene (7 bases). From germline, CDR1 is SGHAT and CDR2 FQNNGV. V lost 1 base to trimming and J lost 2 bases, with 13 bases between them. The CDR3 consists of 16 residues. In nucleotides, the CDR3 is TGTGCCAGCAGCTTAGTTGGGGGGGGCGTCACAGATACGCAGTATTTT. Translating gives CASSLVGGGVTDTQYF.

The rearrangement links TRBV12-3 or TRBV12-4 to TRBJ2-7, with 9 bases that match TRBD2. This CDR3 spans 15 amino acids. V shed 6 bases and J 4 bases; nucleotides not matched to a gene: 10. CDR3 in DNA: TGTGCCAGCAGGATAGAAGCGGGAGGAAGGTACGAGCAGTACTTC. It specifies CASRIEAGGRYEQYF.

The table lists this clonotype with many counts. The CDR3 DNA reads TGTGCCAGCAGTGGAGGAGATTATAGCAATCAGCCCCAGCATTTT. Protein sequence: CASSGGDYSNQPQHF. The V gene is TRBV6-1, the J gene TRBJ1-5; no definite D call. The CDR3 is made up of 15 amino acids. The ends were cut back, 4 bases at V and 0 bases at J, with 10 bases in the middle. The germline gives CDR1 MNHNS, CDR2 SASEGT.

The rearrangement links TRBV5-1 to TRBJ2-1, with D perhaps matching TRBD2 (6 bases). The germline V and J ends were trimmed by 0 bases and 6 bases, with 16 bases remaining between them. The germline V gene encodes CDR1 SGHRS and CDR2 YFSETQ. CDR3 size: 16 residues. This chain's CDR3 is CASSLAGTPSPNEQFF. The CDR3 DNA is TGCGCCAGCAGCTTGGCCGGGACTCCCTCCCCCAATGAGCAGTTCTTC.

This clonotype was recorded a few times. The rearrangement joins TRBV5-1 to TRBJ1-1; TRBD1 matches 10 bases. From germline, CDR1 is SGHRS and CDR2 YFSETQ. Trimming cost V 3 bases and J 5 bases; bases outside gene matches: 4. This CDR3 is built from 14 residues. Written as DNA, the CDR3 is TGCGCCAGCAGCTGGGACAGGGGAGGAACTGAAGCTTTCTTT. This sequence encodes CASSWDRGGTEAFF.

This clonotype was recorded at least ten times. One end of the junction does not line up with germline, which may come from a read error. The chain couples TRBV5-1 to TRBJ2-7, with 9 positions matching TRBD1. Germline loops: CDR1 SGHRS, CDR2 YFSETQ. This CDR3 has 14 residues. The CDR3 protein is CASSPGQGLYEQYF. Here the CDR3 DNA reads TGTGCCAGCAGCCCGGGACAGGGCCTCTACGAGCAGTACTTC. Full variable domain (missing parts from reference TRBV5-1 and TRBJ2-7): KAGVTQTPRYLIKTRGQQVTLSCSPISGHRSVSWYQQTPGQGLQFLFEYFSETQRNKGNFPGRFSGRQFSNSRSEMNVSTLELGDSALYLCASSPGQGLYEQYFGPGTRLTVT.

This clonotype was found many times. CDR3 bases: TGTGCCAGCAGCGGGCGGTGGCAGGCGGACACTGAAGCTTTCTTT. Translation gives CASSGRWQADTEAFF. This rearrangement joins TRBV9 to TRBJ1-1; D is unclear. The germline CDR1 and CDR2 sequences are SGDLS and YYNGEE. The CDR3 has 15 residues. Deletions cut 3 bases from V and 3 bases from J, with 15 bases between.

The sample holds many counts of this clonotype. The CDR3: CASSRMSAGGQETQYF. The CDR3 DNA reads TGTGCCAGCAGCAGGATGTCAGCGGGGGGGCAAGAGACCCAGTACTTC. This chain links TRBV9 with TRBJ2-5; 10 nucleotides align to TRBD2. The CDR3 sequence is 16 residues long. The trim removed 4 bases at V and 2 bases at J, leaving 8 bases unmatched. Germline V gives CDR1 SGDLS, CDR2 YYNGEE.

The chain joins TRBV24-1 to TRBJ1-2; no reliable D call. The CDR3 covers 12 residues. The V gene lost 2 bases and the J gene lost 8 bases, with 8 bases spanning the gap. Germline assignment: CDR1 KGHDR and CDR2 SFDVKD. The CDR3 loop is CATSDSGLGYTF. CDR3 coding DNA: TGTGCCACCAGTGATTCCGGGTTGGGCTACACCTTC.

CDR3 protein: CASSRAGQQYF. The CDR3 DNA reads TGTGCCAGCAGCCGAGCGGGTCAGCAGTACTTC. The chain combines TRBV28 with TRBJ2-7; a weak D match, TRBD2 (6 bases). The CDR3 has 11 amino acids. Per germline, CDR1 MDHEN and CDR2 SYDVKM. The V and J ends lost 6 bases and 8 bases respectively, with 11 bases between them.

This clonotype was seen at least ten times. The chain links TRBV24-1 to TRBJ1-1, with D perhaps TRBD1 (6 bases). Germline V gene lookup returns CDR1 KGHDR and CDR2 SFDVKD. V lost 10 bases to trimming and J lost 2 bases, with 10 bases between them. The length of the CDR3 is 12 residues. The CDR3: CATRDINTEAFF. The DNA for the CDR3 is TGTGCCACGAGGGACATAAACACTGAAGCTTTCTTT.

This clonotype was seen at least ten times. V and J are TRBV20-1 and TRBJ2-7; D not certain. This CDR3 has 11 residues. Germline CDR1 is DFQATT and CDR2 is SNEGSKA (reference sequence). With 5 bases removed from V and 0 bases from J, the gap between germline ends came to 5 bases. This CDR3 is CSARVSYEQYF. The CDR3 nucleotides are TGCAGTGCTCGCGTCTCCTACGAGCAGTACTTC.

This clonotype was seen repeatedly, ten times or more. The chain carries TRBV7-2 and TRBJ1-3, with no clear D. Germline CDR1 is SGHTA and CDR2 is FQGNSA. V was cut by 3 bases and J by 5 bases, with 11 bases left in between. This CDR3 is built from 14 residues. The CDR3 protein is CASSFERYRNTIYF. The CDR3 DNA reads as TGTGCCAGCAGCTTTGAACGGTACCGAAACACCATATATTTT.

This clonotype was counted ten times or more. CDR3 sequence (DNA): TGTGCCAGCAGTTCGGTTCCGCCACCTAATCAGCCCCAGCATTTT. Residues: CASSSVPPPNQPQHF. The V gene is TRBV12-3 or TRBV12-4, the J gene TRBJ1-5; D call uncertain. The CDR3 is 15 amino acids. V was clipped by 4 bases and J by 4 bases, with 14 bases between them.